What follows are 26 T cell receptor beta chains derived from one specimen sequenced in a study of Ad26.COV2.S vaccination and SARS-CoV-2 variants. The assay was immunoSEQ multiplex PCR, and TCRdb's table has in-frame clones only and misses some. The sample lists some 340,000 clones; about 86% were seen once. Treatment meaning: some 20 received Ad26.COV2.S at low or high dose, single or two shots; several received placebo; per-sample allocation not given. Specimens were obtained on day 63 following the first vaccine or placebo injection. The sequencing used peripheral blood, collected in a trial of Ad26.COV2.S vaccine versus placebo. These receptors were taken from a person between 18 and 65 years old who received the Ad26.COV2.S COVID-19 vaccine or a placebo.

The chain links TRBV29-1 to TRBJ2-2; D gene ambiguous. The CDR3 sequence is 11 residues long. Trimming pared 5 bases from V and 2 bases from J, leaving 3 bases between. Germline CDR1 and CDR2: SQVTM and ANQGSEA. In DNA form, the CDR3 reads TGCAGCGTTACCAACACCGGGGAGCTGTTTTTT. The encoded protein is CSVTNTGELFF.

The J gene is TRBJ2-2, the V gene TRBV5-1; TRBD1 might be the D (5 bases). The CDR3 is 15 amino acids. The germline V and J ends were trimmed by 0 bases and 6 bases, with 12 bases remaining between them. Germline CDR1 reads SGHRS; CDR2 reads YFSETQ. The CDR3 is CASSLAAGKAGELFF. CDR3 in DNA: TGCGCCAGCAGCTTGGCGGCAGGGAAGGCCGGGGAGCTGTTTTTT. The entire variable domain, with the rest obtained from reference TRBV5-1 and TRBJ2-2, is as follows: KAGVTQTPRYLIKTRGQQVTLSCSPISGHRSVSWYQQTPGQGLQFLFEYFSETQRNKGNFPGRFSGRQFSNSRSEMNVSTLELGDSALYLCASSLAAGKAGELFFGEGSRLTVL.

This clone was detected only once. The CDR3, as DNA: TGTGCCAGCAGTTTAAACCCGAAGGATATTGAAGCTTTCTTT. Its translation: CASSLNPKDIEAFF. V usage is TRBV28 and J usage is TRBJ1-1; D remains ambiguous. The CDR3 sequence is 14 residues long. V dropped 2 bases and J dropped 7 bases, with 14 bases sitting between them. Germline CDR1 is MDHEN and CDR2 is SYDVKM.

This clone showed up just once. This chain links TRBV27 with TRBJ1-5; 9 bases match TRBD1. J was trimmed by 7 bases and V by 2 bases; bases with no gene match: 3. The CDR3 covers 14 residues. Per the germline V gene, CDR1 is MNHEY and CDR2 is SMNVEV (reference sequence). This chain's CDR3 is CASSLDRGDQPQHF. As DNA, the CDR3 is TGTGCCAGCAGTTTAGACAGGGGGGACCAGCCCCAGCATTTT.

V gene TRBV7-2 combines with J gene TRBJ1-2; D gene uncertain. CDR1 is SGHTA and CDR2 is FQGNSA in the germline V gene. The CDR3 has 14 residues. V shed 1 base and J shed 7 bases, with 13 bases lying between them. The CDR3 spells CASSLGHGGAGYTF. In nucleotides, the CDR3 is TGTGCCAGCAGCTTAGGGCACGGTGGTGCTGGCTACACCTTC.

Comment on this clone: At the DNA level, this CDR3 is encoded by other sequences in the same sample as well. The rearrangement joins TRBV3-1 (or the pseudogene TRBV3-2) to TRBJ2-1; D may correspond to TRBD1 or TRBD2 (5 bases each). This CDR3 region has 12 residues. Germline V CDR1 and CDR2: LGHDT, YNNKEL (reference sequence). Trimming left V 4 bases short and J 9 bases short, with 10 bases between. In nucleotides, the CDR3 is TGTGCCAGCAGCCCCCGGGGCGGTGAGCAGTTCTTC. Amino acids: CASSPRGGEQFF.

V gene TRBV27 combines with J gene TRBJ1-1, with a weak D call TRBD1 (6 bases). Trimming stripped 7 bases from V and 2 bases from J, with 17 bases between. The CDR3 spans 15 residues. Germline-derived CDR1 and CDR2 are MNHEY and SMNVEV (reference sequence). In nucleotides, the CDR3 is TGTGCCAGCACCGCGGACAGAACAATAAACACTGAAGCTTTCTTT. Translated: CASTADRTINTEAFF.

This clone was detected once. This chain connects TRBV4-3 to TRBJ1-2, with 8 positions matching TRBD1. CDR3 length equals 15 residues. CDR1 and CDR2 from the germline V gene are LGHNA and YSLEER. With 5 bases clipped from V and 4 bases from J, the junction kept 9 bases outside the gene matches. In nucleotides, the CDR3 is TGCGCCAGCAGCAAGCAACAGGGGGAAATCTATGGCTACACCTTC. This sequence encodes CASSKQQGEIYGYTF.

The rearrangement joins TRBV7-3 to TRBJ1-1, with D uncertain. The germline CDR1 and CDR2 sequences are SGHTA and FQGTGA. CDR3 length: 14 amino acids. The V and J ends lost 5 bases and 1 base respectively, with 11 bases between them. CDR3 amino acids: CASSPSAGNTEAFF. The CDR3 DNA reads TGTGCCAGCAGCCCCTCGGCAGGGAACACTGAAGCTTTCTTT.

The chain employs TRBV18 and TRBJ1-1; a possible D gene is TRBD1 (5 bases). Between the trimmed V and J ends, which lost 1 base and 3 bases, there was a span of 12 bases. From germline, CDR1 is KGHSH and CDR2 LQKENI. The CDR3 has 15 amino acids. CDR3 sequence reads: CASSPREQAHTEAFF. The CDR3 DNA is TGTGCCAGCTCACCACGGGAACAGGCACACACTGAAGCTTTCTTT.

J is TRBJ2-3 and V is TRBV29-1, with TRBD2 identical over 11 bases. Germline loops: CDR1 SQVTM, CDR2 ANQGSEA. V shed 2 bases and J 4 bases; nucleotides not matched to a gene: 5. This CDR3 has 15 residues. CDR3 nucleotides: TGCAGCGTTGAAATAGCGGGGGGGCCCCCAGATACGCAGTATTTT. Its protein is CSVEIAGGPPDTQYF.

On this clone: At one end, the junction sequence differs from germline, possibly due to a read error. This chain joins TRBV2 and TRBJ1-5; D is ambiguous. Germline assignment: CDR1 SNHLY and CDR2 FYNNEI. The CDR3 contains 14 residues. The CDR3 reads CASSEAIEPGRRGF. The CDR3 DNA reads TGTGCCAGCAGTGAAGCTATCGAGCCCGGACGGAGAGGTTTT.

A remark on this clone: This CDR3 is also generated by other DNA sequences in the sample. The chain couples TRBV18 to TRBJ1-1; the D is unclear. CDR3 length: 13 amino acids. The germline CDR1 and CDR2 sequences are KGHSH and LQKENI. V lost 3 bases, J lost 1 base, and 6 bases lay in between. The CDR3 sequence is CASSPERNTEAFF. In DNA, the CDR3 is TGTGCCAGCTCACCGGAAAGGAACACTGAAGCTTTCTTT.

The rearrangement links TRBV5-6 to TRBJ1-2; TRBD1 is a possible D gene (5 bases). The germline V gene encodes CDR1 SGHDT and CDR2 YYEEEE. With 0 bases removed from V and 4 bases from J, the gap between germline ends came to 16 bases. The CDR3 is 16 residues long. This CDR3 is CASSLAAGWYGYGYTF. The CDR3, as DNA: TGTGCCAGCAGCTTGGCAGCAGGGTGGTACGGCTATGGCTACACCTTC.

The rearrangement joins TRBV7-2 to TRBJ1-1; D unresolved. The V end lost 4 bases, the J end lost 7 bases, and 10 bases lay between the germline ends. This CDR3 has 12 amino acids. Per the germline V gene, CDR1 is SGHTA and CDR2 is FQGNSA. The CDR3 nucleotides are TGTGCCAGCAGCTCCTCTTGGAATGAAGCTTTCTTT. Protein: CASSSSWNEAFF.

This chain links TRBV3-1 (or the pseudogene TRBV3-2) with TRBJ2-7; unclear D gene. CDR1 is LGHDT and CDR2 is YNNKEL in the germline V gene (reference sequence). This CDR3 contains 14 residues. Trimming shortened V by 1 base and J by 1 base, and 8 bases separated the two germline ends. Written as DNA, the CDR3 is TGTGCCAGCAGCCAAGGCCCAGTGTCCTACGAGCAGTACTTC. Translated, it gives CASSQGPVSYEQYF.

The chain recombines TRBV4-2 with TRBJ2-1; 11 nucleotides agree with TRBD2. This CDR3 contains 16 residues. The ends lost 3 bases at V and 2 bases at J; junction bases unmatched: 3. Germline-derived CDR1 and CDR2 are LGHNA and YNFKEQ. The CDR3 loop reads CASSHASGGPYNEQFF. In nucleotides, the CDR3 is TGTGCCAGCAGCCACGCTAGCGGGGGGCCCTACAATGAGCAGTTCTTC.

The rearrangement uses TRBV6-5 and TRBJ2-1; TRBD1 agrees at 9 bases. The CDR3 totals 15 residues. The trim removed 6 bases at V and 0 bases at J, leaving 3 bases unmatched. CDR1 and CDR2 (germline): MNHEY, SVGAGI. CDR3 in amino acids: CASSSGQGSYNEQFF. In nucleotides, the CDR3 is TGTGCCAGCAGCTCGGGACAGGGCTCCTACAATGAGCAGTTCTTC.

The chain links TRBV15 to TRBJ1-5; 9 bases are shared with TRBD1. The J segment lost 2 bases and the V segment lost 3 bases, leaving 2 bases of the junction unmatched. The germline V gene encodes CDR1 LNHNV and CDR2 YYDKDF (reference sequence). This CDR3 has 15 residues. The CDR3 reads CATSRDRGRNQPQHF. CDR3 sequence (DNA): TGTGCCACCAGCAGGGACAGGGGTCGCAATCAGCCCCAGCATTTT.

This clone has more than one count but fewer than ten. CDR3: CASSRDPDYEQYF. The CDR3 DNA reads as TGTGCCAGCAGTCGGGATCCTGACTACGAGCAGTACTTC. The rearrangement joins TRBV6-5 to TRBJ2-7; maybe TRBD2 (5 bases). CDR1 and CDR2 from the germline V gene are MNHEY and SVGAGI. The CDR3 is made up of 13 amino acids. The V and J ends lost 5 bases and 3 bases respectively, with 11 bases between them.

The CDR3 bases are TGTGCCAGCAAAGGGACCCTATCCCTGAACACTGAAGCTTTCTTT. Translating gives CASKGTLSLNTEAFF. The V and J genes are TRBV6-5 and TRBJ1-1; tentatively, D is TRBD1 (5 bases). The V end was cut by 7 bases, the J end by 0 bases, with 15 bases between. Germline-derived CDR1 and CDR2 are MNHEY and SVGAGI. The CDR3 loop spans 15 amino acids.

CDR3 bases: TGTGCCAGCAGCCCCTCGCGGGGGGCCCTTGGGACCCAGTACTTC. It is translated as CASSPSRGALGTQYF. The V call is TRBV14, the J call TRBJ2-5; 8 bases are shared with TRBD2. The J segment lost 7 bases and the V segment lost 4 bases, leaving 11 bases of the junction unmatched. Germline assignment: CDR1 SGHDN and CDR2 FVKESK. There are 15 residues in the CDR3. The entire variable domain, with the rest obtained from reference TRBV14 and TRBJ2-5, is as follows: EAGVTQFPSHSVIEKGQTVTLRCDPISGHDNLYWYRRVMGKEIKFLLHFVKESKQDESGMPNNRFLAERTGGTYSTLKVQPAELEDSGVYFCASSPSRGALGTQYFGPGTRLLVL.

This clone appeared once. The chain uses TRBV7-6 and TRBJ2-5; D possibly corresponds to TRBD1 (5 bases). This CDR3 has 15 amino acids. Germline values: CDR1 SGHVS, CDR2 FNYEAQ. Trimming shortened V by 1 base and J by 4 bases, and 13 bases separated the two germline ends. The CDR3 reads CASSLEQLRGETQYF. The CDR3 region has the DNA TGTGCCAGCAGCTTAGAACAACTAAGGGGAGAGACCCAGTACTTC.

The chain carries TRBV7-8 and TRBJ2-1, with D perhaps matching TRBD2 (5 bases). Germline V gene data show CDR1 as SGHVS and CDR2 as FQNEAQ. The V and J ends lost 3 bases and 0 bases respectively, with 9 bases between them. The length of the CDR3 is 15 residues. Here the CDR3 DNA reads TGTGCCAGCAGCTTTATCCGGGACTCCTACAATGAGCAGTTCTTC. Amino acid sequence: CASSFIRDSYNEQFF.

This clone was counted at least ten times. This sequence joins TRBV29-1 and TRBJ2-1; no clear D gene. The V gene lost 4 bases and the J gene lost 2 bases, with 9 bases spanning the gap. Germline V gene data show CDR1 as SQVTM and CDR2 as ANQGSEA. This CDR3 has 13 residues. The CDR3 DNA sequence: TGCAGCGTTGTTAAGGGCACCTACAATGAGCAGTTCTTC. Its translation: CSVVKGTYNEQFF.

The genes are TRBV30 and TRBJ2-7; a weak D match, TRBD1 (8 bases). V was trimmed by 1 base and J by 6 bases, leaving 16 bases between them. Germline V CDR1 and CDR2: GTSNPN, SVGIG (reference sequence). The CDR3 runs 14 residues. CDR3 DNA sequence: TGTGCCTGGAGTGGAGGACAGGGAGGGTTCGAGCAGTACTTC. Amino acid sequence: CAWSGGQGGFEQYF.